Listed here are 5 T cell receptor beta chains from one sample, sequenced in a study of CD8 T cells in Susac syndrome. With random hexamers, reverse transcription was performed on about 0.45 to 1 ug of RNA. TCRdb re-derived calls from the immunoSEQ multiplex PCR reads in MiXCR, one entry per CDR3 protein. This sample has 150,000 to 200,000 distinct CDR3 sequences, with just under 95% found just once. The sequenced sample was CD4+ T cells from PBMCs. These receptors were obtained from a human donor with Susac syndrome.

This rearrangement joins TRBV5-1 to TRBJ2-7; tentative D call: TRBD2 (5 bases). The CDR3 consists of 14 residues. The germline CDR1 and CDR2 sequences are SGHRS and YFSETQ. Deletions cut 1 base from V and 1 base from J, with 9 bases between. CDR3 protein: CASSLRTGSYEQYF. DNA for the CDR3: TGCGCCAGCAGCTTGCGAACGGGATCCTACGAGCAGTACTTC.

The J gene is TRBJ2-5, the V gene TRBV3-1, with 8 bases that match TRBD1. The length of the CDR3 is 15 residues. Germline loops: CDR1 LGHDT, CDR2 YNNKEL (reference sequence). The ends lost 5 bases at V and 5 bases at J; junction bases unmatched: 10. The CDR3 DNA is TGTGCCAGCAGCAGTACAGGGGGATCGGGGGAGACCCAGTACTTC. This sequence encodes CASSSTGGSGETQYF.

V gene TRBV20-1 combines with J gene TRBJ2-3; unclear D gene. There are 12 residues in the CDR3. The germline V and J ends were trimmed by 3 bases and 0 bases, with 4 bases remaining between them. Germline values: CDR1 DFQATT, CDR2 SNEGSKA (reference sequence). CDR3 sequence reads: CSASISTDTQYF. In nucleotides, the CDR3 is TGCAGTGCTAGTATCAGCACAGATACGCAGTATTTT.

This clonotype was recorded once. J is TRBJ1-2 and V is TRBV15, with TRBD1 identical over 7 bases. CDR3 size: 14 residues. V was pared by 3 bases and J by 8 bases, with 9 bases of the junction left unmatched. Germline assignment: CDR1 LNHNV and CDR2 YYDKDF (reference sequence). The CDR3, as DNA: TGTGCCACCAGCAGCGGGGAGGGGGCTCGGGGCTACACCTTC. It yields the protein CATSSGEGARGYTF.

This chain uses TRBV29-1 with TRBJ2-7; D gene uncertain. This CDR3 has 11 amino acids. Per the germline V gene, CDR1 is SQVTM and CDR2 is ANQGSEA. V lost 4 bases to trimming and J lost 3 bases, with 7 bases between them. The CDR3 loop is CSVASGYEQYF. The CDR3 nucleotides are TGCAGCGTTGCGAGTGGCTACGAGCAGTACTTC.